The next 6 T cell receptor beta chains were all read from a single sample in a study of CD8+CD57+ T cells in acquired aplastic anemia. Patients selected for sequencing had displayed CD8+CD57+ cell expansion by flow cytometry. Genomic DNA constituted the template upon which TCR beta VDJ and CDR3 profiling was performed. TCRdb re-called the reads with MiXCR, one entry per CDR3 protein. The sample shows around 200,000 distinct CDR3 sequences, roughly 60% of them seen only once. Material: sorted CD4+, CD8+, or CD8+CD57+ T cells (not recorded which) from PBMCs. These receptors were taken from a human donor with aplastic anemia.

The chain couples TRBV25-1 to TRBJ2-3; D gene ambiguous. CDR1 MGHDK and CDR2 SYGVNS come from the germline V gene. The CDR3 runs 14 residues. Trimming pared 3 bases from V and 8 bases from J, leaving 15 bases between. CDR3 bases: TGTGCCAGCAGTGACGACCCGGCCCGGGCTACGCAGTATTTT. Translating it yields CASSDDPARATQYF.

The J gene is TRBJ1-2, the V gene TRBV9, with D perhaps matching TRBD1 (6 bases). Germline CDR1 is SGDLS and CDR2 is YYNGEE. Trimming removed 3 bases at V and 6 bases at J, with 9 bases between. The CDR3 extends over 12 amino acids. CDR3: CASSGTGHGYTF. In nucleotides, the CDR3 is TGTGCCAGCAGCGGAACAGGGCATGGCTACACCTTC.

V is TRBV25-1 and J is TRBJ1-2, with a tentative D call TRBD1 (6 bases). Trimming cost V 5 bases and J 5 bases, with 18 bases left between them. This CDR3 has 15 amino acids. Germline V gives CDR1 MGHDK, CDR2 SYGVNS. As DNA, the CDR3 is TGTGCCAGCAGTCCCCGGGGGGGCGCGGAGTATGGCTACACCTTC. Amino acids: CASSPRGGAEYGYTF.

J is TRBJ2-7 and V is TRBV6-4; TRBD2 might be the D (5 bases). Trimming pared 6 bases from V and 1 base from J, leaving 16 bases between. Germline assignment: CDR1 MRHNA and CDR2 SNTAGT. The CDR3 contains 15 residues. CDR3 DNA sequence: TGTGCCAGCAGCGTCAAAGCGGAGCCTTCCTACGAGCAGTACGTC. This sequence encodes CASSVKAEPSYEQYV.

In its sample, this clonotype was seen many times. This rearrangement joins TRBV6-6 to TRBJ1-1, with D unclear. CDR1 is MNHNY, CDR2 SVGAGI, per germline (reference sequence). Trimming pared 3 bases from V and 5 bases from J, leaving 10 bases between. The CDR3 has 13 amino acids. CDR3 DNA: TGTGCCAGCAGTTATGGGTCTGGTACTGAAGCTTTCTTT. Encoded protein: CASSYGSGTEAFF.

This rearrangement joins TRBV19 to TRBJ2-7, with a possible D match to TRBD2 (6 bases). Germline lookup yields CDR1 LNHDA and CDR2 SQIVND (reference sequence). The CDR3 loop spans 13 amino acids. Trimming shortened V by 3 bases and J by 6 bases, and 12 bases separated the two germline ends. The CDR3 coding sequence is TGTGCCAGTAGTATTGGGTCCGGGGGCGAGCAGTACTTC. Translation: CASSIGSGGEQYF.